This T cell receptor (beta chain) was identified in a study of shared clonotypes between healthy human individuals. Terminally differentiated effector memory CD45RA+ cells were excluded by CCR7 positive selection of CD45RO-negative cells. Sequencing was performed with immunoSEQ multiplex PCR; in TCRdb, only in-frame clones are kept and a portion is missing. Here the sample spans over 750,000 clones, around 96% being singletons. Trimming removed 1 base from V and 13 bases from J; junction bases left unmatched: 6. Germline-derived CDR1 and CDR2 are SGHNT and YENEEA. The CDR3 extends over 13 amino acids.

This chain joins TRBV11-3 and TRBJ2-1, with 8 bases aligning to TRBD1. The sequence derives from a man aged 30 to 39 in good health. The material sequenced was naive CD8+ T cells sorted from blood. CDR3 loop: CASSLGRTGTQFF. The CDR3 nucleotides are TGTGCCAGCAGCTTAGGCAGGACAGGGACTCAGTTCTTC. The full variable domain, completed using reference TRBV11-3 and TRBJ2-1, is EAGVVQSPRYKIIEKKQPVAFWCNPISGHNTLYWYLQNLGQGPELLIRYENEEAVDDSQLPKDRFSAERLKGVDSTLKIQPAELGDSAVYLCASSLGRTGTQFFGPGTRLTVL.